The 10 T cell receptor beta chains below come from one sample, sequenced in a study of OX40 agonist ivuxolimab in advanced cancers. Data came from immunoSEQ multiplex PCR; TCRdb stores just in-frame clones and leaves some out. The sample contains about 76,000 clones, about 86% of which appear only once. Sequenced here: CD4+ or CD8+ T cells sorted from blood, sampled in a trial of the OX40 agonist ivuxolimab. The origin of the receptors is an adult with an advanced solid tumor such as melanoma, head and neck, liver or kidney cancer.

The J gene is TRBJ1-2, the V gene TRBV4-3; 8 bases line up with TRBD1. Germline-derived CDR1 and CDR2 are LGHNA and YSLEER. The V gene end was trimmed by 0 bases and the J gene end by 5 bases; junction bases not matched to a gene: 11. This CDR3 region has 17 residues. Here the CDR3 reads CASSQDTAAGGGYGYTF. For the CDR3, the DNA is TGCGCCAGCAGCCAAGATACCGCGGCAGGGGGCGGGTATGGCTACACCTTC.

The chain combines TRBV7-2 with TRBJ1-2; TRBD1 might be the D (6 bases). The CDR3 length is 16 residues. Germline CDR1 is SGHTA and CDR2 is FQGNSA. Between the trimmed V and J ends, which lost 0 bases and 5 bases, there was a span of 16 bases. The CDR3 protein is CASSLARQAPEYGYTF. The CDR3 coding sequence is TGTGCCAGCAGCTTAGCGAGACAGGCCCCAGAATATGGCTACACCTTC.

The table lists this clone with a few counts. The chain employs TRBV13 and TRBJ1-3; tentative D call: TRBD1 (5 bases). The V end was cut by 3 bases, the J end by 0 bases, with 12 bases between. This CDR3 has 16 residues. Germline-derived CDR1 and CDR2 are PRHDT and FYEKMQ (reference sequence). In DNA, the CDR3 is TGTGCCAGCAGCTTTCGAGCTCAGGGCTCTGGAAACACCATATATTTT. Residues: CASSFRAQGSGNTIYF.

The chain couples TRBV28 to TRBJ2-7; the D is unclear. Per germline, CDR1 MDHEN and CDR2 SYDVKM. V was pared by 2 bases and J by 0 bases, with 11 bases between. This CDR3 is 15 amino acids long. The DNA for the CDR3 is TGTGCCAGCAGTTTACGTTCCCTGAGCTCCTACGAGCAGTACTTC. This sequence encodes CASSLRSLSSYEQYF.

This clone turned up a few times. The CDR3 DNA follows: TGTGCCAGCAGTTTCTCTGACAGGGCCCTCGAGCAGTACTTC. It specifies CASSFSDRALEQYF. The J gene is TRBJ2-7, the V gene TRBV27; 7 bases match TRBD1. The V gene end was trimmed by 3 bases and the J gene end by 6 bases; junction bases not matched to a gene: 8. Germline CDR1 is MNHEY and CDR2 is SMNVEV (reference sequence). This CDR3 is built from 14 residues.

This clone turned up a few times. The chain uses TRBV10-3 and TRBJ1-1, with a weak D call TRBD1 (5 bases). The CDR3 has 13 residues. Trimming removed 11 bases at V and 0 bases at J, with 13 bases between. In germline, CDR1 is ENHRY, CDR2 SYGVKD. DNA for the CDR3: TGTGCCTGCACGGGACCTTTGAACACTGAAGCTTTCTTT. Encoded protein: CACTGPLNTEAFF.

The count of this clone is one. The J gene is TRBJ2-7, the V gene TRBV11-2; the match to TRBD1 covers 9 bases. Germline lookup yields CDR1 SGHAT and CDR2 FQNNGV. Germline trimming cut 6 bases from V and 2 bases from J; bases unmatched to any gene: 8. There are 15 residues in the CDR3. The CDR3: CASRPGTGLTYEQYF. The DNA for the CDR3 is TGTGCCAGCAGACCCGGGACAGGGCTGACCTACGAGCAGTACTTC.

This clone came up once. The chain employs TRBV5-1 and TRBJ2-3; no firm D call. CDR1 and CDR2 (germline): SGHRS, YFSETQ. Trimming cost V 4 bases and J 5 bases, with 17 bases left between them. This CDR3 region has 15 residues. The CDR3 here is CASSPGSLVGDTQYF. The DNA of the CDR3 is TGCGCCAGCAGCCCCGGGTCCCTGGTTGGAGATACGCAGTATTTT.

The table lists this clone with a few counts. The chain links TRBV28 to TRBJ1-2; tentatively, D is TRBD1 (6 bases). The CDR3 length is 15 residues. Germline lookup yields CDR1 MDHEN and CDR2 SYDVKM. With 5 bases removed from V and 3 bases from J, the gap between germline ends came to 16 bases. The CDR3 spells CASSPPGGRDYGYTF. The CDR3 DNA reads as TGTGCCAGCAGTCCCCCCGGGGGGCGAGACTATGGCTACACCTTC.

The rearrangement links TRBV12-5 to TRBJ1-4; D remains ambiguous. There are 13 residues in the CDR3. Germline values: CDR1 LGHNT, CDR2 FRNRAP. V gave up 5 bases and J gave up 8 bases, with 12 bases separating them. Here the CDR3 DNA reads TGTGCTAGTGGTGTGATGAATGGAGAAAAACTGTTTTTT. It is translated as CASGVMNGEKLFF.